This T cell receptor beta chain originates from a study of OX40 agonist ivuxolimab in advanced cancers. Clones were sequenced by immunoSEQ multiplex PCR, and TCRdb holds only the in-frame ones, with some missing. The table records roughly 15,000 clones, around 77% of them present only once. This clone was observed a single time. Germline lookup yields CDR1 MGHRA and CDR2 YSYEKL. This CDR3 spans 16 amino acids. The V segment lost 1 base and the J segment 7 bases; nucleotides outside the gene matches: 6. This TCR was sampled from an adult with an advanced solid tumor such as melanoma, head and neck, liver or kidney cancer. The sequencing used CD4+ or CD8+ T cells sorted from blood, collected in a trial of the OX40 agonist ivuxolimab. This rearrangement joins TRBV4-1 to TRBJ2-2; 10 positions match TRBD1. CDR3 residues: CASSQADRGLSGELFF. The CDR3 DNA is TGCGCCAGCAGCCAAGCCGACAGGGGGCTGAGCGGGGAGCTGTTTTTT.